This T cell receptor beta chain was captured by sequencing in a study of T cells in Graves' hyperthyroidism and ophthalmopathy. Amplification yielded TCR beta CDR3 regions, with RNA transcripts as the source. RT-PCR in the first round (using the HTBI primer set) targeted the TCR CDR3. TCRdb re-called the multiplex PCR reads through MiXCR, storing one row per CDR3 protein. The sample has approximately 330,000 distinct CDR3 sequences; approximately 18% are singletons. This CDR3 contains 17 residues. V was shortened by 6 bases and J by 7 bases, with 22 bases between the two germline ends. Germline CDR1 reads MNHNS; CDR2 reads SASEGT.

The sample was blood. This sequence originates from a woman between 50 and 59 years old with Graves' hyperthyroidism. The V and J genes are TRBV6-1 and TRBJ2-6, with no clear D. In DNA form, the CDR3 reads TGTGCCAGCAGACCTGTCCGGGCCTCATCTCTAGCCAACGTCCTGACTTTC. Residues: CASRPVRASSLANVLTF.